The text below deals with one T cell receptor beta chain. The data were obtained in a study of blood T cell repertoires in COVID-19. Study-wide context: The United States, Italy and Spain provided the acute and convalescent COVID-19 samples. From T cells, B-cell-depleted T cells, or PBMCs came the material, which was cDNA or gDNA.

CDR1 and CDR2 from the germline V gene are SGHTA and FQGNSA. Trimming took off 0 bases at V and 10 bases at J, with 10 bases between the two ends. The CDR3 sequence is 14 residues long. Methods used by the authors: Reference gene primer amplification gave estimated nucleated cell counts. TCRdb's table, derived via immunoSEQ multiplex PCR, lists solely in-frame clones and lacks some. V, J and clone size derive from that table, while D and trimming were established from the DNA sequence. This sample has 40,000 to 50,000 clones; about 89% occur once, and the top ten carry around 0.4%. The receptor was isolated from a human donor in a cohort sampled during active COVID-19. Specimen: peripheral blood. The V call is TRBV7-2, the J call TRBJ1-6; D might be TRBD1 (6 bases). CDR3 amino acids: CASSLASGDSPLHF. For the CDR3, the DNA is TGTGCCAGCAGCTTAGCGTCAGGGGACTCACCCCTCCACTTT.